This T cell receptor beta chain was retrieved from a study of blood T cell repertoires in COVID-19. The table came from immunoSEQ multiplex PCR; TCRdb's copy has only in-frame clones and leaves some out. In the table there are roughly 15,000 clones, around 73% of which are singletons. V gave up 7 bases and J gave up 0 bases; unmatched junction bases: 17. Germline V gene lookup returns CDR1 SNHLY and CDR2 FYNNEI. The length of the CDR3 is 19 residues. The sequencing sample was made of peripheral blood. The TCR sequence derives from a man between 65 and 79 years old with acute or convalescent COVID-19. V gene TRBV2 combines with J gene TRBJ2-1; 8 bases are a match to TRBD2. CDR3 bases: TGTGCCAGCACCGAGGAAGTGGCTGAGCGGGGGAGCTCCTACAATGAGCAGTTCTTC. Protein product: CASTEEVAERGSSYNEQFF.